Listed below are T cell receptor beta chains from one sample, sequenced in a study of CD8 T cells in Susac syndrome. TCRdb reanalysed the immunoSEQ multiplex PCR reads using MiXCR and keeps one entry per CDR3 protein. The sample lists tens of thousands of distinct CDR3 sequences; roughly 95% were seen once. Sequenced sample: CD4+ T cells from PBMCs. These receptors were collected from a human donor with multiple sclerosis. Both conserved end residues are part of each CDR3. D genes are given only for firm matches. For some rows the clone size is stated as once, few or many, or as a class when expanded; others skip it.

NA,TRBJ1-2,TRBV5-6,few,TGTGCCAGCAGCTCCGGAGACTATGGCTACACCTTC,CASSSGDYGYTF
NA,TRBJ1-1,TRBV20-1,NA,TGCAGTGCTAGAGCTCCCTGGGTGAACACTGAAGCTTTCTTT,CSARAPWVNTEAFF
NA,TRBJ2-5,TRBV11-2,NA,TGTGCCAGCAGCTTAGAGGCGGGGATGGAGACCCAGTACTTC,CASSLEAGMETQYF
NA,TRBJ2-7,TRBV3-1,NA,TGTGCCAGCAGCCAAGGCCCCGGGGGTAGCTCCTACGAGCAGTACTTC,CASSQGPGGSSYEQYF
NA,TRBJ1-5,TRBV24-1,NA,TGTGCCACCAAGGGGGGCCCGGATCAGCCCCAGCATTTT,CATKGGPDQPQHF
TRBD1,TRBJ2-1,TRBV30,NA,TGTGCCTGGAACCCCTCGGCGGGGGACAGGGGGCGGAGTGAGCAGTTCTTC,CAWNPSAGDRGRSEQFF
TRBD1,TRBJ2-5,TRBV30,NA,TGTGCCTGGAGGTCGGCACAGGGGGCAGAGACCCAGTACTTC,CAWRSAQGAETQYF
NA,TRBJ2-6,TRBV29-1,NA,TGCAGCGTTGACTCTGGGGCCAACGTCCTGACTTTC,CSVDSGANVLTF
NA,TRBJ2-2,TRBV5-4,NA,TGTGCCAGCAGCTTTGGTAGCGGGAACACCGGGGAGCTGTTTTTT,CASSFGSGNTGELFF
NA,TRBJ1-5,TRBV24-1,NA,TGTGCCACCAGTGGGGCTGGTCAGCCCCAGCATTTT,CATSGAGQPQHF
NA,TRBJ1-1,TRBV2,NA,TGTGCCAGCAGTGGCATGAACACTGAAGCTTTCTTT,CASSGMNTEAFF
TRBD2,TRBJ2-7,TRBV29-1,once,TGCAGCGTCTATGGGACTAGCGGCTCCTACGAGCAGTACTTC,CSVYGTSGSYEQYF
TRBD1,TRBJ2-7,TRBV9,NA,TGTGCCAGCAGCGTAGCCTACGGACAGGGGTACTACGAGCAGTACTTC,CASSVAYGQGYYEQYF
TRBD2,TRBJ2-3,TRBV6-5,NA,TGTGCCAGCAGGACTAGCGGGGGGATCGGAGATACGCAGTATTTT,CASRTSGGIGDTQYF
TRBD2,TRBJ2-1,TRBV28,NA,TGTGCCAGCAGTACAGGGACTAGCGGGGGCCGTGAGCAGTTCTTC,CASSTGTSGGREQFF
TRBD1,TRBJ2-7,TRBV4-3,NA,TGCGCCAGCAGCCTACTTACAGGGGTTTCTTACTACGAGCAGTACTTC,CASSLLTGVSYYEQYF
TRBD2,TRBJ2-7,TRBV18,NA,TGTGCCAGCTCATCCCGACTAGCGGGGATCAACGAGCAGTACTTC,CASSSRLAGINEQYF
NA,TRBJ2-2,TRBV4-3,NA,TGCGCCAGCAGCCAAGCGGTGGAGGGGAGCCTCGGGGGGGAGCTGTTTTTT,CASSQAVEGSLGGELFF
NA,TRBJ1-1,TRBV20-1,NA,TGCAGTGCTAGTGGCGCGAGGAACACTGAAGCTTTCTTT,CSASGARNTEAFF
TRBD2,TRBJ2-5,TRBV24-1,NA,TGTGCCACCAGTGACCCAGGACTAGCGGGGGGGCGCCAAGAGACCCAGTACTTC,CATSDPGLAGGRQETQYF
TRBD2,TRBJ2-3,TRBV29-1,NA,TGCAGCCCTAGCGGGGTGCCTACAGATACGCAGTATTTT,CSPSGVPTDTQYF
NA,TRBJ2-1,TRBV20-1,NA,TGCAGTGCTAGCCCCGACGGAGAAACCTACAATGAGCAGTTCTTC,CSASPDGETYNEQFF
NA,TRBJ2-1,TRBV29-1,NA,TGCAGCGGCAACCTTTTAGGTGAGCAGTTCTTC,CSGNLLGEQFF
NA,TRBJ2-7,TRBV28,NA,TGTGCCAGCAGTTTGGCAGGGCGCTACGAGCAGTACTTC,CASSLAGRYEQYF
NA,TRBJ2-3,TRBV10-3,NA,TGTGCCATCAGTGAGTTTGGGGGTTCCACAGATACGCAGTATTTT,CAISEFGGSTDTQYF
NA,TRBJ2-1,TRBV2,NA,TGTGCCACCCTATGGGCGAGGTACAATGAGCAGTTCTTC,CATLWARYNEQFF
NA,TRBJ2-5,TRBV24-1,NA,TGTGCCACCAGTGATTCGTGGAGGGAGACCCAGTACTTC,CATSDSWRETQYF
TRBD2,TRBJ2-1,TRBV20-1,NA,TGCAGTGCTAGAGGGCTAGCGGGGGTGAGGAGCTCCTACAATGAGCAGTTCTTC,CSARGLAGVRSSYNEQFF
TRBD1,TRBJ1-6,TRBV7-1,NA,TGTGCCAGCAGCTCTGGGGGAGCGACAGGGGTCGGACATAATTCACCCCTCCACTTT,CASSSGGATGVGHNSPLHF
NA,TRBJ1-1,TRBV20-1,once,TGCAGTGCCAAGGGAGACACTGAAGCTTTCTTT,CSAKGDTEAFF
TRBD2,TRBJ2-5,TRBV19,NA,TGTGCCAGTAGTTCCCCGGGGAGGGCGACGGGGACCCAGTACTTC,CASSSPGRATGTQYF
TRBD1,TRBJ2-7,TRBV27,NA,TGTGCCAGCAGTCCAACGGGACAGGGGCTCTACGAGCAGTACTTC,CASSPTGQGLYEQYF
TRBD1,TRBJ1-2,TRBV11-3,NA,TGTGCCAGCAGCACAGGGGGGTCCAACTATGGCTACACCTTC,CASSTGGSNYGYTF
NA,TRBJ2-7,TRBV29-1,NA,TGCAGCGTAGTAGCCGCCTACGAGCAGTACTTC,CSVVAAYEQYF
NA,TRBJ2-5,TRBV7-2,NA,TGTGCCAGCAGCTTACTGGGCCCGGGGGAGACCCAGTACTTC,CASSLLGPGETQYF
NA,TRBJ2-5,TRBV30,NA,TGTGCCTGGAGGGAGACGCACTCTGTCTACTTC,CAWRETHSVYF
NA,TRBJ1-6,TRBV7-2,NA,TGTGCCAGCAGCTTAGCTGGAACCCGCTTTTCACCCCTCCACTTT,CASSLAGTRFSPLHF
TRBD1,TRBJ2-5,TRBV29-1,once,TGCAGCGTGTCAAGACAGGGACCAGAGACCCAGTACTTC,CSVSRQGPETQYF
NA,TRBJ1-6,TRBV6-2/TRBV6-3,NA,TGTGCCAGCTTGACGATACAGGGAGTGAAGTACTCACCCCTCCACTTT,CASLTIQGVKYSPLHF
NA,TRBJ2-3,TRBV4-3,NA,TGCGCCAGCAGCCAAGAATGGGGGACTACGCAGTATTTT,CASSQEWGTTQYF
TRBD1,TRBJ1-2,TRBV13,NA,TGTGCCAGCAGGCAAGACAGGGGGGCCTGCACCTTC,CASRQDRGACTF